This T cell receptor beta chain was profiled in a study of cytomegalovirus exposure and HLA in healthy donors. The study's findings and limits: Published work reported that the classifier diagnosed cytomegalovirus status with high specificity and sensitivity. Information on immune exposure was restricted to one variable (CMV serostatus). Rarity held for most TCR sequences, but there were some public TCRs that occurred in many donors.

PCR amplification relied on 60 Vbeta primers (plus 13 Jbeta primers). This table comes from immunoSEQ multiplex PCR, and its TCRdb copy is limited to in-frame clones, with some not included. Here the sample spans some 150,000 clones, about three quarters being singletons. On this clone itself: Its antigen is currently unknown.

Germline CDR1 SEHNR, CDR2 FQNEAQ (reference sequence). The J segment lost 4 bases and the V segment lost 5 bases, leaving 10 bases of the junction unmatched. There are 18 residues in the CDR3. This chain connects TRBV7-9 to TRBJ2-3; 15 bases are a match to TRBD2. Sequenced material: PBMCs. The source is a middle-aged man in good health and CMV-seropositive. The CDR3 DNA sequence: TGTGCCAGCAGCCTATCCGGGACTAGCGGGAGGTTCGCAGATACGCAGTATTTT. Translating it yields CASSLSGTSGRFADTQYF. Filled out from reference TRBV7-9 and TRBJ2-3, the complete variable domain reads DTGVSQNPRHKITKRGQNVTFRCDPISEHNRLYWYRQTLGQGPEFLTYFQNEAQLEKSRLLSDRFSAERPKGSFSTLEIQRTEQGDSAMYLCASSLSGTSGRFADTQYFGPGTRLTVL.